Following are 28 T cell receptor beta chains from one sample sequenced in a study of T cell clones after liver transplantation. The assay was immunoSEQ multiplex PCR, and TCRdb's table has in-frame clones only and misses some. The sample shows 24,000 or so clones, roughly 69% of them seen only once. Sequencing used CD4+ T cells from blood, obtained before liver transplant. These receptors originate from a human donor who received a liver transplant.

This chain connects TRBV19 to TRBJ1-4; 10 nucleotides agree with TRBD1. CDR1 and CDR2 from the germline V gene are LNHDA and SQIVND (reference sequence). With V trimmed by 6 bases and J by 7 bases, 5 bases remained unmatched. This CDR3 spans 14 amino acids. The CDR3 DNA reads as TGTGCCAGTAGAGACAGGGGGCGCAGTGAAAAACTGTTTTTT. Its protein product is CASRDRGRSEKLFF. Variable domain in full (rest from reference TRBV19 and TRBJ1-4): DGGITQSPKYLFRKEGQNVTLSCEQNLNHDAMYWYRQDPGQGLRLIYYSQIVNDFQKGDIAEGYSVSREKKESFPLTVTSAQKNPTAFYLCASRDRGRSEKLFFGSGTQLSVL.

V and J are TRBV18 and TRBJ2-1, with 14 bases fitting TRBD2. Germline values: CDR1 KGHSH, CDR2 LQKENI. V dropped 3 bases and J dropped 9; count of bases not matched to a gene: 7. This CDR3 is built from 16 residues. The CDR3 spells CASSPQGLAGVSEQFF. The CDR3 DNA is TGTGCCAGCTCACCCCAGGGACTAGCGGGAGTGAGTGAGCAGTTCTTC.

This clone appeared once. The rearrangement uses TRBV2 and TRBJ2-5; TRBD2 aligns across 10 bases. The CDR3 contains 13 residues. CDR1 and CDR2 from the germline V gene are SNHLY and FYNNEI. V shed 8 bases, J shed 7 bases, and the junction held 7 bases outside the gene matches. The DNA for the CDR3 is TGTGCCAGCCAGCGGGAGGGCCTAGGGACCCAGTACTTC. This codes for CASQREGLGTQYF.

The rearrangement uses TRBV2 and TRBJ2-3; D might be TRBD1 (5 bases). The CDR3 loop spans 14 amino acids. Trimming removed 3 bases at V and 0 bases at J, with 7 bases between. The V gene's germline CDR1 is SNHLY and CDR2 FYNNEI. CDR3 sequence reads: CASSEQGSTDTQYF. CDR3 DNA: TGTGCCAGCAGTGAGCAGGGTAGCACAGATACGCAGTATTTT.

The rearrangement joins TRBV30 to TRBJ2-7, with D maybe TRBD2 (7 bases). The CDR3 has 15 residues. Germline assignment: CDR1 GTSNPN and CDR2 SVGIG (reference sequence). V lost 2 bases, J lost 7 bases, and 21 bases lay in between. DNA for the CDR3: TGTGCCTGGAGTCAGGGGAGAGGACGGCGGGGGGAGCAGTACGTC. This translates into CAWSQGRGRRGEQYV.

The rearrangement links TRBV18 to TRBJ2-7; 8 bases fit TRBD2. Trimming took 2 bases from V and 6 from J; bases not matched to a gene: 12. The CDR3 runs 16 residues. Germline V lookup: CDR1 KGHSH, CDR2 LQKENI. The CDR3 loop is CASSPSGAGGRGEQYV. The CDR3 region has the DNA TGTGCCAGCTCACCATCGGGGGCGGGAGGAAGGGGCGAGCAGTACGTC.

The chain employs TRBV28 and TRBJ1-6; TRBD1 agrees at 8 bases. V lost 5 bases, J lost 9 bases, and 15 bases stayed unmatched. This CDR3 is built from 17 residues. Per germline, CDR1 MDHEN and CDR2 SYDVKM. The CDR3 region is CASSQNPGGLGASPLHF. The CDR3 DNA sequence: TGTGCCAGCAGTCAGAACCCAGGGGGCCTGGGGGCTTCACCCCTCCACTTT.

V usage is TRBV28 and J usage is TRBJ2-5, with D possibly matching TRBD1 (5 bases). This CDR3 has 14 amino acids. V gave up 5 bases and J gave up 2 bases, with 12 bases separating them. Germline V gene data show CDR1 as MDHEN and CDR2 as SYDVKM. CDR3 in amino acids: CASSPGQLQETQYF. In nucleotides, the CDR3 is TGTGCCAGCAGTCCAGGACAATTACAAGAGACCCAGTACTTC.

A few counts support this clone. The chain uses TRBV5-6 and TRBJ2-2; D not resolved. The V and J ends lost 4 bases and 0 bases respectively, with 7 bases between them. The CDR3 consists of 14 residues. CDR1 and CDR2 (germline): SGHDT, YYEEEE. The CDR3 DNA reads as TGTGCCAGCAGCACCGGGCCGAACACCGGGGAGCTGTTTTTT. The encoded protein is CASSTGPNTGELFF.

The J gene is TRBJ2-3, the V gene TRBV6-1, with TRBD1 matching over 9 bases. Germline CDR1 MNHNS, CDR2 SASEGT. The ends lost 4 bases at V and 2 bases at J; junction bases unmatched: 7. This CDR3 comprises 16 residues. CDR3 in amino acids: CASSALGQGSTDTQYF. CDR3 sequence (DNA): TGTGCCAGCAGTGCCTTGGGACAGGGCTCCACAGATACGCAGTATTTT.

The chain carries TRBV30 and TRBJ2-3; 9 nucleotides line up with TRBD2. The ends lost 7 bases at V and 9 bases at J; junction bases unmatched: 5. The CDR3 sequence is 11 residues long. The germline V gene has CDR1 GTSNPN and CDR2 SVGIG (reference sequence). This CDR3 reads CALGTSRTQYF. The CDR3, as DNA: TGTGCCTTGGGGACTAGCCGAACGCAGTATTTT.

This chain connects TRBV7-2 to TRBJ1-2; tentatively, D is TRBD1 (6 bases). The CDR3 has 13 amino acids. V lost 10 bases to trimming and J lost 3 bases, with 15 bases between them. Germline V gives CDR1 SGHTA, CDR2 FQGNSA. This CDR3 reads CATTTGQDYGYTF. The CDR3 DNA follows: TGTGCCACAACCACAGGGCAGGACTATGGCTACACCTTC.

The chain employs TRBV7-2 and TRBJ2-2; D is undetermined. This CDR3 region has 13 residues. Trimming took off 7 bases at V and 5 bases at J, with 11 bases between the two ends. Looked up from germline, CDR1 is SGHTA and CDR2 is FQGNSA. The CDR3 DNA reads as TGTGCCAGCAACACCTGGGTAACCGGGGAGCTGTTTTTT. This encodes CASNTWVTGELFF.

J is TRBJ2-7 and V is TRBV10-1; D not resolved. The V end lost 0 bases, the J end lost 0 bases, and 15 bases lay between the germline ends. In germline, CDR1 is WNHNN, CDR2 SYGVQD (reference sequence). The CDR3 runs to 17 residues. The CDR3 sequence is CASSESSPPRYSYEQYF. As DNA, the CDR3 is TGCGCCAGCAGTGAGTCAAGCCCGCCCAGGTACTCCTACGAGCAGTACTTC.

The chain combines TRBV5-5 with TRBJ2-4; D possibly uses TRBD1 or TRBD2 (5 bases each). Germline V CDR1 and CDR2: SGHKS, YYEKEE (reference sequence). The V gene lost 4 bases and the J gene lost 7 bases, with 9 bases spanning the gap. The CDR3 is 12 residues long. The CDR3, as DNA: TGTGCCAGCAGCCAAGGGACCAACATTCAGTACTTC. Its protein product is CASSQGTNIQYF.

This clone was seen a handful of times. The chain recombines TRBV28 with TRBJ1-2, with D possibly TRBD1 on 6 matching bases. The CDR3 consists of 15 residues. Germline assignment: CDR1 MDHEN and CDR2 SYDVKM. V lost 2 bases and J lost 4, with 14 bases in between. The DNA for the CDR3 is TGTGCCAGCAGTTTAGGGCAGGGGCCGACCTATGGCTACACCTTC. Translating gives CASSLGQGPTYGYTF.

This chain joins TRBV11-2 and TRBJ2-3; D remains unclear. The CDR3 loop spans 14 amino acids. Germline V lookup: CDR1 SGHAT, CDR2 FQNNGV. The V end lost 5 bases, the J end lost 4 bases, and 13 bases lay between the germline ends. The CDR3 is CASSLASTADTQYF. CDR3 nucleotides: TGTGCCAGCAGCCTGGCCAGTACGGCAGATACGCAGTATTTT.

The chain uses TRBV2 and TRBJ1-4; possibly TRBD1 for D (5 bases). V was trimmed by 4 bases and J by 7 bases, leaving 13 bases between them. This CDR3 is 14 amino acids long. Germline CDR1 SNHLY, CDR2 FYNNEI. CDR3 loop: CASSGGDLAEKLFF. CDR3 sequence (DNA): TGTGCCAGCAGTGGGGGGGATCTAGCTGAAAAACTGTTTTTT.

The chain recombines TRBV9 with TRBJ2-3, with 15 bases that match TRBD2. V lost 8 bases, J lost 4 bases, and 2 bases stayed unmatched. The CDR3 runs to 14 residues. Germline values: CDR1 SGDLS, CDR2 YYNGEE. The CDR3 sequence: CARGLAGGSDTQYF. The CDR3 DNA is TGTGCCAGGGGACTAGCGGGAGGATCAGATACGCAGTATTTT. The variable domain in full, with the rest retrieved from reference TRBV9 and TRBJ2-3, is DSGVTQTPKHLITATGQRVTLRCSPRSGDLSVYWYQQSLDQGLQFLIQYYNGEERAKGNILERFSAQQFPDLHSELNLSSLELGDSALYFCARGLAGGSDTQYFGPGTRLTVL.

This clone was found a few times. Written as DNA, the CDR3 is TGTGCCAGCTCACCACCGTTCTGGACAGAGACCCAGTACTTC. It is translated as CASSPPFWTETQYF. V usage is TRBV18 and J usage is TRBJ2-5, with no clear D. This CDR3 region has 14 residues. V was cut by 0 bases and J by 4 bases, with 9 bases left in between. The germline gives CDR1 KGHSH, CDR2 LQKENI.

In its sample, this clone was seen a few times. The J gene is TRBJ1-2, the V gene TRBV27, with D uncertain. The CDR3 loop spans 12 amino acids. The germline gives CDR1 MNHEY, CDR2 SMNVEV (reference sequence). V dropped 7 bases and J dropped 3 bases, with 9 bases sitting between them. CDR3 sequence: CASMGIDYGYTF. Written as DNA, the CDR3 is TGTGCCAGCATGGGCATCGACTATGGCTACACCTTC.

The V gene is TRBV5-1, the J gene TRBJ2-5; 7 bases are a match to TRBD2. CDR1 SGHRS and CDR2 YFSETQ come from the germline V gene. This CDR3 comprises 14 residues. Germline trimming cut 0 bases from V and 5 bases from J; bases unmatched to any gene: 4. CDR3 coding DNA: TGCGCCAGCAGCTTGGCTGCGGGAGAGGAGACCCAGTACTTC. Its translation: CASSLAAGEETQYF.

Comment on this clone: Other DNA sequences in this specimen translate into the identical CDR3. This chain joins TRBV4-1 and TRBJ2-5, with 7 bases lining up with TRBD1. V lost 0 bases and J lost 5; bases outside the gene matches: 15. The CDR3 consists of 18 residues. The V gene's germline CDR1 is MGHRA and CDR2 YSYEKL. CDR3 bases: TGCGCCAGCAGCCAAGATCTATATAGGACAGGAACGGAGGAGACCCAGTACTTC. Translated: CASSQDLYRTGTEETQYF.

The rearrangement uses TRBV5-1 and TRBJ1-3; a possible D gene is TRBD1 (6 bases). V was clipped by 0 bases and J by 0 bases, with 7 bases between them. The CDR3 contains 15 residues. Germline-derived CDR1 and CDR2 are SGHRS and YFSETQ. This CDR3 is CASSLGDTSGNTIYF. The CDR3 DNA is TGCGCCAGCAGCTTGGGGGACACCTCTGGAAACACCATATATTTT. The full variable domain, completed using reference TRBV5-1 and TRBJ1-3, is KAGVTQTPRYLIKTRGQQVTLSCSPISGHRSVSWYQQTPGQGLQFLFEYFSETQRNKGNFPGRFSGRQFSNSRSEMNVSTLELGDSALYLCASSLGDTSGNTIYFGEGSWLTVV.

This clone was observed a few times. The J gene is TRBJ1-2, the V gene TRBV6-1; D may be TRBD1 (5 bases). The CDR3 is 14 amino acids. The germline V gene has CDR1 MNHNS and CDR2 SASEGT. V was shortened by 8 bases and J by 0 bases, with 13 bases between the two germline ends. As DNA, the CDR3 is TGTGCCAGCGAGTCGGGGCAGGCTAACTATGGCTACACCTTC. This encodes CASESGQANYGYTF.

The chain's CDR3 is CASSNRQEGYGYTF. The CDR3 coding sequence is TGTGCCAGCAGCAACCGACAAGAGGGTTATGGCTACACCTTC. This sequence joins TRBV14 and TRBJ1-2; D gene unclear. V was shortened by 5 bases and J by 5 bases, with 15 bases between the two germline ends. Germline-derived CDR1 and CDR2 are SGHDN and FVKESK. There are 14 residues in the CDR3.

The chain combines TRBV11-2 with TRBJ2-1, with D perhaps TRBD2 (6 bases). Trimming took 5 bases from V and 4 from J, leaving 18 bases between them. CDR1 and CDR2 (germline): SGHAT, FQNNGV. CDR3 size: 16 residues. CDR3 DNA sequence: TGTGCCAGCAGCGCACTCGCTAGCGAGATTTACAATGAGCAGTTCTTC. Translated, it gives CASSALASEIYNEQFF.

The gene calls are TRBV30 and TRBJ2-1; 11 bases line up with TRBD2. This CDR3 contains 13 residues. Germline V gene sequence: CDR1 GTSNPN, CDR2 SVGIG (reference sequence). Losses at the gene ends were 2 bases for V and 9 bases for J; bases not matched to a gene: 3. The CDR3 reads CAWSSLAGVEQFF. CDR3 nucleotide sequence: TGTGCCTGGAGTTCACTAGCGGGAGTTGAGCAGTTCTTC.